The 18 T cell receptor beta chains given below trace back to one sample, sequenced in a study of T-cell memory formation after mild COVID-19. TCRdb reprocessed the 5' RACE reads with MiXCR, giving one entry per CDR3 protein. The sample includes 190,000 or so distinct CDR3 sequences, roughly 27% seen only once; the top ten take 10% to 12%. Material: PBMCs or a T cell subset sorted from them (not recorded which). Source of these receptors: an adult woman who had mild COVID-19 (a few samples of this study predate the infection). Cell type and time point are not known.

V gene TRBV5-6 combines with J gene TRBJ2-7; D gene unclear. V lost 7 bases, J lost 2 bases, and 19 bases lay in between. CDR3 size: 15 residues. CDR1 and CDR2 from the germline V gene are SGHDT and YYEEEE. The CDR3 region has the DNA TGTGCCAGCGGTGACCCCGACAATTCTCCCTACGAGCAGTACTTC. It yields the protein CASGDPDNSPYEQYF.

This rearrangement joins TRBV7-2 to TRBJ2-3, with unresolved D. The germline V and J ends were trimmed by 1 base and 6 bases, with 11 bases remaining between them. The CDR3 runs 14 residues. Looked up from germline, CDR1 is SGHTA and CDR2 is FQGNSA. CDR3 region: CASSLDSAPDTQYF. CDR3 nucleotide sequence: TGTGCCAGCAGCTTAGACTCGGCCCCGGATACGCAGTATTTT.

This clonotype was seen a handful of times. The V gene is TRBV12-3 or TRBV12-4, the J gene TRBJ1-2; D is unclear. This CDR3 is built from 14 residues. The V end was cut by 6 bases, the J end by 5 bases, with 16 bases between. The CDR3 DNA follows: TGTGCCAGCAGCTTTGGTCGGAGCGGGTATGGCTACACCTTC. Amino acids: CASSFGRSGYGYTF.

The gene calls are TRBV20-1 and TRBJ1-2; 7 bases map to TRBD1. Germline V gene lookup returns CDR1 DFQATT and CDR2 SNEGSKA (reference sequence). The CDR3 has 13 amino acids. The junction had 2 bases not matched to a gene; V was cut back by 1 base and J by 3 bases. CDR3 in amino acids: CSARAGGHYGYTF. CDR3 DNA sequence: TGCAGTGCTAGAGCAGGGGGACACTATGGCTACACCTTC.

The chain couples TRBV15 to TRBJ2-3, with 12 bases lining up with TRBD2. Germline V gene data show CDR1 as LNHNV and CDR2 as YYDKDF (reference sequence). This CDR3 contains 16 residues. Trimming at V came to 5 bases and at J to 2 bases, leaving 5 bases not matched to a gene. CDR3 in DNA: TGTGCCACCAGCGTCCGGACTAGCGGGATCACAGATACGCAGTATTTT. Translated, it gives CATSVRTSGITDTQYF.

This sequence joins TRBV20-1 and TRBJ2-1, with 9 positions matching TRBD1. Losses at the gene ends were 5 bases for V and 5 bases for J; bases not matched to a gene: 4. The germline gives CDR1 DFQATT, CDR2 SNEGSKA (reference sequence). The CDR3 has 13 residues. CDR3 region: CSADRGRDNEQFF. The CDR3 coding sequence is TGCAGTGCTGACAGGGGGAGAGACAATGAGCAGTTCTTC.

Here the CDR3 reads CSAYTPLLAGPQDTQYF. The DNA of the CDR3 is TGCAGTGCCTATACTCCCCTCCTAGCGGGCCCGCAGGATACGCAGTATTTT. This sequence joins TRBV20-1 and TRBJ2-3; 8 bases line up with TRBD2. The germline V gene has CDR1 DFQATT and CDR2 SNEGSKA (reference sequence). With 6 bases clipped from V and 6 bases from J, the junction kept 20 bases outside the gene matches. The CDR3 covers 17 residues.

CDR3 DNA: TGTGCCAGCAGTTTTACAGGGAACCCGGGGACCGGGGAGCTGTTTTTT. Amino acid sequence: CASSFTGNPGTGELFF. This rearrangement joins TRBV27 to TRBJ2-2; D is perhaps TRBD1 (6 bases). This CDR3 comprises 16 residues. Trimming removed 3 bases from V and 5 bases from J, with 16 bases in between. Germline CDR1 is MNHEY and CDR2 is SMNVEV (reference sequence).

The table lists this clonotype with a few counts. In nucleotides, the CDR3 is TGTGCCAGCAGCTTAGAATTGGACACCGGGGAGCTGTTTTTT. It is translated as CASSLELDTGELFF. The chain links TRBV7-9 to TRBJ2-2; D gene uncertain. Germline lookup yields CDR1 SEHNR and CDR2 FQNEAQ (reference sequence). Between the trimmed V and J ends, which lost 1 base and 3 bases, there was a span of 6 bases. CDR3 size: 14 residues. Full variable domain (missing parts from reference TRBV7-9 and TRBJ2-2): DTGVSQNPRHKITKRGQNVTFRCDPISEHNRLYWYRQTLGQGPEFLTYFQNEAQLEKSRLLSDRFSAERPKGSFSTLEIQRTEQGDSAMYLCASSLELDTGELFFGEGSRLTVL.

Regarding this clonotype: Just one base apart from a much larger clone, this may be a read error. The chain links TRBV27 to TRBJ2-5, with 8 bases that match TRBD2. This CDR3 spans 14 amino acids. Germline-derived CDR1 and CDR2 are MNHEY and SMNVEV (reference sequence). The CDR3 DNA reads as TGTTCCAGCAGTTTCGGGGGGGGCAAGGAGACCCAGTACTTC. It is translated as CSSSFGGGKETQYF.

This clonotype was counted between two and nine times. This rearrangement joins TRBV20-1 to TRBJ2-1, with D perhaps matching TRBD1 or TRBD2 (6 bases each). CDR1 and CDR2 (germline): DFQATT, SNEGSKA (reference sequence). Trimming took 1 base from V and 8 from J, leaving 15 bases between them. CDR3 length: 14 amino acids. The CDR3 spells CSARGPGAGYEQFF. The CDR3 DNA reads as TGCAGTGCTAGAGGCCCGGGGGCGGGGTATGAGCAGTTCTTC.

V gene TRBV20-1 combines with J gene TRBJ1-2, with D perhaps matching TRBD1 (5 bases). Trimming removed 3 bases from V and 9 bases from J, with 17 bases in between. The CDR3 is 13 amino acids. In germline, CDR1 is DFQATT, CDR2 SNEGSKA (reference sequence). This CDR3 is CSASDGQGGRYTF. CDR3 nucleotide sequence: TGCAGTGCTAGCGACGGGCAGGGTGGACGCTACACCTTC.

This clonotype was seen more than once but under ten times. This sequence joins TRBV6-5 and TRBJ1-5; 7 positions agree with TRBD1. This CDR3 contains 16 residues. The germline CDR1 and CDR2 sequences are MNHEY and SVGAGI. V gave up 0 bases and J gave up 5 bases; unmatched junction bases: 7. The CDR3 loop is CASSYSITGAHQPQHF. DNA of the CDR3: TGTGCCAGCAGTTACTCGATAACAGGGGCACATCAGCCCCAGCATTTT.

For this clonotype: Given the absence of the conserved phenylalanine or tryptophan at the CDR3 end, a read error is likely. In nucleotides, the CDR3 is TGTTACCTTGGGGGTCCGAGGGAGCTGTTTATT. Protein sequence: CYLGGPRELFI. The chain recombines TRBV11-2 with TRBJ2-2; D might be TRBD1 or TRBD2, each matching 5 bases. Per the germline V gene, CDR1 is SGHAT and CDR2 is FQNNGV. The CDR3 is made up of 11 amino acids.

The chain is built from TRBV5-1 and TRBJ2-2, with D maybe TRBD2 (5 bases). Germline V gene data show CDR1 as SGHRS and CDR2 as YFSETQ. V lost 0 bases to trimming and J lost 4 bases, with 10 bases between them. The CDR3 consists of 15 residues. For the CDR3, the DNA is TGCGCCAGCAGCTTGGACCTAGCAGGCACCGGGGAGCTGTTTTTT. This gives the protein CASSLDLAGTGELFF.

CDR3 region: CASSVDQGSYEQYF. The CDR3 DNA reads as TGTGCCAGCAGCGTAGATCAGGGATCCTACGAGCAGTACTTC. The chain recombines TRBV9 with TRBJ2-7; tentatively, D is TRBD1 (5 bases). Germline CDR1 is SGDLS and CDR2 is YYNGEE. There are 14 residues in the CDR3. V lost 0 bases, J lost 1 base, and 8 bases lay in between.

The chain links TRBV12-3 or TRBV12-4 to TRBJ1-6; the D gene is possibly TRBD1 (5 bases). The CDR3 sequence is 13 residues long. V lost 6 bases to trimming and J lost 9 bases, with 12 bases between them. CDR3 protein: CASRGDGASPLHF. In DNA form, the CDR3 reads TGTGCCAGCAGGGGGGATGGGGCTTCACCCCTCCACTTT.

The rearrangement joins TRBV7-2 to TRBJ2-5; tentative D call: TRBD1 (7 bases). CDR1 and CDR2 (germline): SGHTA, FQGNSA. The CDR3 totals 15 residues. Trimming removed 4 bases at V and 7 bases at J, with 19 bases between. In DNA, the CDR3 is TGTGCCAGCAGCTCTCCCGGGACTTCAGGGGGGACCCAGTACTTC. Its translation: CASSSPGTSGGTQYF.